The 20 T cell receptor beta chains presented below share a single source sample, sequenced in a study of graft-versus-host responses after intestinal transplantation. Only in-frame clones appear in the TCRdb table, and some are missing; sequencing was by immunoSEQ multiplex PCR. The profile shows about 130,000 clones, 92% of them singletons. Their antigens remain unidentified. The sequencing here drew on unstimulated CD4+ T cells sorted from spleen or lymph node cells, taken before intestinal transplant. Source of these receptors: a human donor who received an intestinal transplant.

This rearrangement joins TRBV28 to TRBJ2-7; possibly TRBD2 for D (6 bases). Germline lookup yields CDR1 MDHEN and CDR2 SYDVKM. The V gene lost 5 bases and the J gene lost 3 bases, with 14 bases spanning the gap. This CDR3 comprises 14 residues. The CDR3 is CASSPGLLLYEQYF. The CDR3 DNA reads TGTGCCAGCAGTCCAGGACTACTCCTCTACGAGCAGTACTTC.

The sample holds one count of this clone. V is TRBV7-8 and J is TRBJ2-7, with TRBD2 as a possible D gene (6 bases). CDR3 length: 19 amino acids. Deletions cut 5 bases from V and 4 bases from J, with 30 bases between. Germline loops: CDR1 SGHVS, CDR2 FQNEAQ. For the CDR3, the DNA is TGTGCCAGCAGCCAGAAGCTCGCCAAATGGGGACTTTCTCAATACGAGCAGTACTTC. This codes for CASSQKLAKWGLSQYEQYF.

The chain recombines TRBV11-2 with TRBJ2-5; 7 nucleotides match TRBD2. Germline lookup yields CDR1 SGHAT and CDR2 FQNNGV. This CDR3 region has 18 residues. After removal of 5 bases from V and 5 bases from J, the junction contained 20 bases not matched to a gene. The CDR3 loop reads CASSLRTRTGGRGETQYF. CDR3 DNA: TGTGCCAGCAGCCTTAGGACGAGGACTGGCGGGAGAGGGGAGACCCAGTACTTC.

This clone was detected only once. The chain's CDR3 is CASSFAGQETQYF. CDR3 nucleotides: TGTGCCAGCAGCTTTGCAGGCCAAGAGACCCAGTACTTC. This chain links TRBV7-3 with TRBJ2-5; D remains ambiguous. Germline CDR1 is SGHTA and CDR2 is FQGTGA. The CDR3 loop spans 13 amino acids. V lost 3 bases and J lost 1, with 6 bases in between.

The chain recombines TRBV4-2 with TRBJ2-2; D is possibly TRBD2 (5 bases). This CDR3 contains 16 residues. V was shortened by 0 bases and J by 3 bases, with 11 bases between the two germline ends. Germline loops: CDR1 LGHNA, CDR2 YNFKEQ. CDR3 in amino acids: CASSQDGGGDTGELFF. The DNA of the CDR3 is TGTGCCAGCAGCCAAGACGGAGGAGGAGACACCGGGGAGCTGTTTTTT.

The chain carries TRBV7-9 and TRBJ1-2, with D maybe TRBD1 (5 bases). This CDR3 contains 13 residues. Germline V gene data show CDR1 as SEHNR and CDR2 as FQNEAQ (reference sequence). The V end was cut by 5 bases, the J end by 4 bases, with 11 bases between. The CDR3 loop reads CASSPAGTYGYTF. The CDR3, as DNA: TGTGCCAGCAGCCCGGCAGGGACCTATGGCTACACCTTC. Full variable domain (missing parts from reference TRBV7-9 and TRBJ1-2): DTGVSQNPRHKITKRGQNVTFRCDPISEHNRLYWYRQTLGQGPEFLTYFQNEAQLEKSRLLSDRFSAERPKGSFSTLEIQRTEQGDSAMYLCASSPAGTYGYTFGSGTRLTVV.

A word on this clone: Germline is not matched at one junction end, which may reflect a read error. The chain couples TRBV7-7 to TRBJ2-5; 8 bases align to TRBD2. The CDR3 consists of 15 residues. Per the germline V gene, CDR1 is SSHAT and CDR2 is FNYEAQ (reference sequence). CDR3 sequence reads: CASSAWTSSKETQYF. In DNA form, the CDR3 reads TGTGCTAGCAGCGCCTGGACTAGCTCGAAAGAGACCCAGTACTTC.

This CDR3 reads CASKQGTEHGYTF. For the CDR3, the DNA is TGCGCCAGTAAACAGGGGACCGAACATGGCTACACCTTC. V gene TRBV10-2 combines with J gene TRBJ1-2, with 7 bases fitting TRBD1. The V segment lost 9 bases and the J segment 6 bases; nucleotides outside the gene matches: 10. Looked up from germline, CDR1 is WSHSY and CDR2 is SAAADI. The CDR3 totals 13 residues.

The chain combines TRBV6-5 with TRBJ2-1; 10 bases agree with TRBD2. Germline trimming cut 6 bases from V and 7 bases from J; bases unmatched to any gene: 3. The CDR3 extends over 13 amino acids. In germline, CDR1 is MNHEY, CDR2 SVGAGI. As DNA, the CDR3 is TGTGCCAGCAGAGAACTAGCGGGGAATGAGCAGTTCTTC. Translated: CASRELAGNEQFF.

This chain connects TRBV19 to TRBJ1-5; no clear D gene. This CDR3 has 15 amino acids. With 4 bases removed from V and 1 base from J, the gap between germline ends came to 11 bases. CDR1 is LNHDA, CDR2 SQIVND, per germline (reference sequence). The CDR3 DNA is TGTGCCAGTAGTACAGTCGGGGAGAGCAATCAGCCCCAGCATTTT. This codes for CASSTVGESNQPQHF.

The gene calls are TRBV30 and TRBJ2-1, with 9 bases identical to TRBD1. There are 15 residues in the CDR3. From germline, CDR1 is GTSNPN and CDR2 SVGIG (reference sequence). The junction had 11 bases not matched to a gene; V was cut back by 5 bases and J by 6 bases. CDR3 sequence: CAWARDRETRNEQFF. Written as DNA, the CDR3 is TGTGCCTGGGCTAGGGACAGGGAGACCCGCAATGAGCAGTTCTTC.

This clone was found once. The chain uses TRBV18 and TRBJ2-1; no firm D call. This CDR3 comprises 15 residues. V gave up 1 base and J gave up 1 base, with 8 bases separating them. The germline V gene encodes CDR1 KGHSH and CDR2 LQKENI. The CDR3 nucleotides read TGTGCCAGCTCACCACGGACCGTTTCCTACAATGAGCAGTTCTTC. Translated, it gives CASSPRTVSYNEQFF. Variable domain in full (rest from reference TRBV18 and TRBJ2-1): NAGVMQNPRHLVRRRGQEARLRCSPMKGHSHVYWYRQLPEEGLKFMVYLQKENIIDESGMPKERFSAEFPKEGPSILRIQQVVRGDSAAYFCASSPRTVSYNEQFFGPGTRLTVL.

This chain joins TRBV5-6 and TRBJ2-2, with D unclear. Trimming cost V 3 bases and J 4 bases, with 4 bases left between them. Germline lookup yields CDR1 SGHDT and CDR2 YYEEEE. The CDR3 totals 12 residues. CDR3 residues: CASSWSTGELFF. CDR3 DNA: TGTGCCAGCAGCTGGAGCACCGGGGAGCTGTTTTTT.

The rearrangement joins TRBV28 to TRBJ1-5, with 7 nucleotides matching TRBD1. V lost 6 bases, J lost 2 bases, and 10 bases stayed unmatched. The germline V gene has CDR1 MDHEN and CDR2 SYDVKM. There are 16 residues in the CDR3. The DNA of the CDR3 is TGTGCCAGCAGCCTCCTACGCCAGGGGGGCAATCAGCCCCAGCATTTT. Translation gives CASSLLRQGGNQPQHF.

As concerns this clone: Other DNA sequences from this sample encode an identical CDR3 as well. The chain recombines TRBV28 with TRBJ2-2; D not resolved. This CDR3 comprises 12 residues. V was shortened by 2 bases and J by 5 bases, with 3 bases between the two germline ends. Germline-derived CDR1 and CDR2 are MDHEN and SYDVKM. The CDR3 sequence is CASSLGTGELFF. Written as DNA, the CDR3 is TGTGCCAGCAGTTTAGGAACCGGGGAGCTGTTTTTT.

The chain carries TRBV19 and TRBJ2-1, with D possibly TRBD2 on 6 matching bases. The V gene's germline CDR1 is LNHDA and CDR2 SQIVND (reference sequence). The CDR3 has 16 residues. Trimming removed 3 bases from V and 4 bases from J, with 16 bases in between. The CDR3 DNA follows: TGTGCCAGTAGTATTGGGGCGGCGGGAAGGTACAATGAGCAGTTCTTC. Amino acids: CASSIGAAGRYNEQFF.

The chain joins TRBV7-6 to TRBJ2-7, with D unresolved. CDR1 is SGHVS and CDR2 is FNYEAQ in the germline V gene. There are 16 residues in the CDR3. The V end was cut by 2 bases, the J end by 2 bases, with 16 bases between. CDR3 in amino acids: CASSLNSNIIPYEQYF. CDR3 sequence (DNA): TGTGCCAGCAGCTTAAATAGCAATATAATACCCTACGAGCAGTACTTC. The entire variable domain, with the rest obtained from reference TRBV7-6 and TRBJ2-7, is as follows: GAGVSQSPRYKVTKRGQDVALRCDPISGHVSLYWYRQALGQGPEFLTYFNYEAQQDKSGLPNDRFSAERPEGSISTLTIQRTEQRDSAMYRCASSLNSNIIPYEQYFGPGTRLTVT.

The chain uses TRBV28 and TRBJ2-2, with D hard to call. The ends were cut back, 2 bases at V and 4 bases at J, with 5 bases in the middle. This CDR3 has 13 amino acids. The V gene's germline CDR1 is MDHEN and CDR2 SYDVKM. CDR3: CASSLETTGELFF. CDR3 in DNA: TGTGCCAGCAGTTTAGAAACCACCGGGGAGCTGTTTTTT.

The CDR3: CAWRVGGVEYF. DNA of the CDR3: TGTGCCTGGAGGGTGGGGGGGGTGGAGTACTTC. The J gene is TRBJ2-7, the V gene TRBV30; 7 nucleotides agree with TRBD2. V lost 3 bases, J lost 11 bases, and 7 bases stayed unmatched. The CDR3 loop spans 11 amino acids. Germline values: CDR1 GTSNPN, CDR2 SVGIG (reference sequence).

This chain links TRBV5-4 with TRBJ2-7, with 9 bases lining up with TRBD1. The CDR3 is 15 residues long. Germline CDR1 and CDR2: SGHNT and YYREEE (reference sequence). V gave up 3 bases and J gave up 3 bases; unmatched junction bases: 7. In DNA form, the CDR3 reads TGTGCCAGCAGCTCGATGCGACAGGGGGTCTACGAGCAGTACTTC. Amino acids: CASSSMRQGVYEQYF.